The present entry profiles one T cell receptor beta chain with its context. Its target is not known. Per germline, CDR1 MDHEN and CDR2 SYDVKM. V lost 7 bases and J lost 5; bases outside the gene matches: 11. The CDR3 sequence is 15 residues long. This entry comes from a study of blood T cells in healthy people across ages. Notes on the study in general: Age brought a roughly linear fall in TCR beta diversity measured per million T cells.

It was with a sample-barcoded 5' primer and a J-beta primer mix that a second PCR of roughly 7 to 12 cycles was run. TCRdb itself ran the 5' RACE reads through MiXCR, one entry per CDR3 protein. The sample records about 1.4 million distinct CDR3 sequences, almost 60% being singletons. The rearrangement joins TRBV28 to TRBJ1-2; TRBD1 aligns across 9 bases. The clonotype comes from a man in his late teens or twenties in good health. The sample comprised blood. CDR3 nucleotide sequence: TGTGCCAGCATCTCGCCGGGACAGGGTTATTATGGCTACACCTTC. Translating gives CASISPGQGYYGYTF.